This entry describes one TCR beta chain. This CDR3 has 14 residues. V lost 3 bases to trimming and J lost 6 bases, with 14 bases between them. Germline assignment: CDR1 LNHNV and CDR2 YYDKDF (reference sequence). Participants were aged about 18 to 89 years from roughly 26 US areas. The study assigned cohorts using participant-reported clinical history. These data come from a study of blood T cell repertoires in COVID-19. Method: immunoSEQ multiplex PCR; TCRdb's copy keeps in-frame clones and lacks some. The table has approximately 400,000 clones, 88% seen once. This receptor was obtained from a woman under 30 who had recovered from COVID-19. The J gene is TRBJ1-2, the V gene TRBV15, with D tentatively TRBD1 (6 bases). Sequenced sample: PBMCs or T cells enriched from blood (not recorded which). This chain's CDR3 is CATSRETGMDGYTF. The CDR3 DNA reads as TGTGCCACCAGCAGGGAAACAGGGATGGATGGCTACACCTTC.